These 30 T cell receptor beta chains were sequenced from one sample in a study of cytomegalovirus exposure and HLA in healthy donors. The PCR was carried out with 60 Vbeta primers and 13 Jbeta primers. Method: immunoSEQ multiplex PCR; TCRdb's copy keeps in-frame clones and lacks some. This table has over 80,000 clones, approximately 74% appearing once. The source material was PBMCs. Source of these receptors: a female donor in good health and CMV-seropositive.

J is TRBJ1-3 and V is TRBV7-2; D gene uncertain. This CDR3 has 13 residues. Germline values: CDR1 SGHTA, CDR2 FQGNSA. Trimming stripped 8 bases from V and 3 bases from J, with 11 bases between. The chain's CDR3 is CASQVYNGNTIYF. CDR3 nucleotide sequence: TGTGCCAGCCAGGTCTACAATGGAAACACCATATATTTT.

The chain couples TRBV30 to TRBJ2-1; D ambiguous. This CDR3 contains 10 residues. The V and J ends lost 2 bases and 13 bases respectively, with 9 bases between them. CDR1 and CDR2 (germline): GTSNPN, SVGIG (reference sequence). The CDR3 spells CAWSRDLQFF. In DNA form, the CDR3 reads TGTGCCTGGAGTAGAGATTTACAGTTCTTC.

The J gene is TRBJ2-2, the V gene TRBV5-4; 8 nucleotides align to TRBD2. Looked up from germline, CDR1 is SGHNT and CDR2 is YYREEE (reference sequence). V dropped 4 bases and J dropped 1; count of bases not matched to a gene: 6. This CDR3 comprises 16 residues. CDR3 amino acids: CASSPSSGGNTGELFF. The CDR3 DNA is TGTGCCAGCAGCCCCTCAAGCGGGGGGAACACCGGGGAGCTGTTTTTT. Together with reference TRBV5-4 and TRBJ2-2, the CDR3 gives the full variable domain: ETGVTQSPTHLIKTRGQQVTLRCSSQSGHNTVSWYQQALGQGPQFIFQYYREEENGRGNFPPRFSGLQFPNYSSELNVNALELDDSALYLCASSPSSGGNTGELFFGEGSRLTVL.

The V and J genes are TRBV4-2 and TRBJ2-7, with 7 bases identical to TRBD2. The CDR3 extends over 16 amino acids. With V trimmed by 0 bases and J by 3 bases, 8 bases remained unmatched. Germline lookup yields CDR1 LGHNA and CDR2 YNFKEQ. The CDR3 DNA reads TGTGCCAGCAGCCAAGATGGAGCTAGCGGAAGCTACGAGCAGTACTTC. Translating it yields CASSQDGASGSYEQYF.

This chain links TRBV2 with TRBJ2-5; a possible D gene is TRBD2 (5 bases). The CDR3 has 15 residues. Trimming removed 3 bases at V and 4 bases at J, with 15 bases between. The germline V gene encodes CDR1 SNHLY and CDR2 FYNNEI. This chain's CDR3 is CASSETTANRETQYF. In DNA form, the CDR3 reads TGTGCCAGCAGTGAGACTACAGCCAACCGAGAGACCCAGTACTTC.

The J gene is TRBJ1-1, the V gene TRBV6-5; 8 bases align to TRBD1. Losses at the gene ends were 4 bases for V and 11 bases for J; bases not matched to a gene: 18. This CDR3 region has 16 residues. In germline, CDR1 is MNHEY, CDR2 SVGAGI. CDR3 bases: TGTGCCAGCAGTTCCCTCCGGACAGGGACATTCTCAAATGCTTTCTTT. Translation: CASSSLRTGTFSNAFF.

This rearrangement joins TRBV7-9 to TRBJ1-1; 7 bases align to TRBD1. Germline V gene lookup returns CDR1 SEHNR and CDR2 FQNEAQ (reference sequence). The CDR3 runs to 13 residues. V trimming: 8 bases; J trimming: 4 bases; junction bases outside the gene matches: 7. CDR3 protein: CASYQGERTEAFF. CDR3 DNA sequence: TGTGCCAGCTACCAGGGGGAGCGCACTGAAGCTTTCTTT.

V gene TRBV7-8 combines with J gene TRBJ2-7; TRBD1 aligns across 9 bases. This CDR3 is built from 16 residues. Per germline, CDR1 SGHVS and CDR2 FQNEAQ. V was pared by 4 bases and J by 2 bases, with 9 bases of the junction left unmatched. In nucleotides, the CDR3 is TGTGCCAGCAGCTCCCTAGGACAGGGGCGCCCCTACGAGCAGTACTTC. Encoded protein: CASSSLGQGRPYEQYF.

The chain combines TRBV7-9 with TRBJ2-5; maybe TRBD2 (5 bases). The germline V and J ends were trimmed by 1 base and 4 bases, with 10 bases remaining between them. The length of the CDR3 is 14 residues. The germline CDR1 and CDR2 sequences are SEHNR and FQNEAQ (reference sequence). In DNA, the CDR3 is TGTGCCAGCAGCTTAGTATCCGGAGGAGAGACCCAGTACTTC. Residues: CASSLVSGGETQYF.

The chain links TRBV10-3 to TRBJ2-7; D gene ambiguous. Trimming left V 3 bases short and J 4 bases short, with 16 bases between. Germline lookup yields CDR1 ENHRY and CDR2 SYGVKD. The CDR3 sequence is 15 residues long. This CDR3 reads CAISDQVLGEYEQYF. CDR3 coding DNA: TGTGCCATCAGTGACCAGGTCCTGGGCGAATACGAGCAGTACTTC.

The chain employs TRBV7-8 and TRBJ2-3; a possible D gene is TRBD1 (5 bases). The V end lost 0 bases, the J end lost 6 bases, and 7 bases lay between the germline ends. The CDR3 length is 13 residues. Germline V gene sequence: CDR1 SGHVS, CDR2 FQNEAQ. The CDR3 is CASSLAPGDTQYF. In nucleotides, the CDR3 is TGTGCCAGCAGCTTAGCGCCAGGGGATACGCAGTATTTT.

The chain employs TRBV29-1 and TRBJ1-4; no firm D call. This CDR3 spans 10 amino acids. CDR1 is SQVTM, CDR2 ANQGSEA, per germline. CDR3 amino acids: CIVPREKLFF. CDR3 nucleotide sequence: TGCATCGTGCCCCGGGAAAAACTGTTTTTT. Full variable domain (remainder filled in from reference TRBV29-1 and TRBJ1-4): SAVISQKPSRDICQRGTSLTIQCQVDSQVTMMFWYRQQPGQSLTLIATANQGSEATYESGFVIDKFPISRPNLTFSTLTVSNMSPEDSSIYLCIVPREKLFFGSGTQLSVL.

The chain recombines TRBV28 with TRBJ1-1; tentatively, D is TRBD1 (6 bases). The CDR3 has 15 residues. CDR1 and CDR2 (germline): MDHEN, SYDVKM. V lost 7 bases and J 3 bases, leaving 18 bases between the germline ends. CDR3 bases: TGTGCCAGCACCGAGGGGGGGGTTGGGGACACTGAAGCTTTCTTT. Protein sequence: CASTEGGVGDTEAFF.

The chain has TRBV7-8 and TRBJ1-5; D is ambiguous. This CDR3 has 16 amino acids. V was shortened by 2 bases and J by 1 base, with 12 bases between the two germline ends. Germline lookup yields CDR1 SGHVS and CDR2 FQNEAQ. The DNA for the CDR3 is TGTGCCAGCAGCTTACATCGAGTCTGGAGCAATCAGCCCCAGCATTTT. Protein sequence: CASSLHRVWSNQPQHF.

The V and J genes are TRBV29-1 and TRBJ2-1; D gene uncertain. This CDR3 has 14 amino acids. Germline V CDR1 and CDR2: SQVTM, ANQGSEA. Trimming cost V 1 base and J 5 bases, with 12 bases left between them. The CDR3 nucleotides read TGCAGCGTTGAAGGGTCCGGTGTGGACAATGAGCAGTTCTTC. It translates to CSVEGSGVDNEQFF.

The gene calls are TRBV4-2 and TRBJ2-7; TRBD1 might be the D (6 bases). The germline V gene encodes CDR1 LGHNA and CDR2 YNFKEQ. Trimming took 0 bases from V and 4 from J, leaving 13 bases between them. The CDR3 runs 15 residues. The CDR3 reads CASSQDPGTPYEQYF. For the CDR3, the DNA is TGTGCCAGCAGCCAAGACCCCGGGACACCTTACGAGCAGTACTTC.

The V gene is TRBV5-1, the J gene TRBJ1-2, with 9 bases identical to TRBD1. The CDR3 covers 14 residues. The V segment lost 4 bases and the J segment 3 bases; nucleotides outside the gene matches: 4. Germline lookup yields CDR1 SGHRS and CDR2 YFSETQ. CDR3 sequence reads: CASSPRTGDYGYTF. The CDR3 nucleotides are TGCGCCAGCAGCCCGAGGACAGGGGACTATGGCTACACCTTC.

V and J are TRBV11-3 and TRBJ1-1, with 7 bases lining up with TRBD1. With V trimmed by 5 bases and J by 1 base, 4 bases remained unmatched. Germline V gene sequence: CDR1 SGHNT, CDR2 YENEEA. This CDR3 is built from 14 residues. The CDR3 sequence is CASSPRQGNTEAFF. The CDR3 DNA reads TGTGCCAGCAGCCCTCGACAGGGGAACACTGAAGCTTTCTTT.

The V gene is TRBV6-5, the J gene TRBJ1-2; 9 bases map to TRBD1. Trimming at V came to 6 bases and at J to 5 bases, leaving 10 bases not matched to a gene. The CDR3 sequence is 15 residues long. Germline assignment: CDR1 MNHEY and CDR2 SVGAGI. In DNA, the CDR3 is TGTGCCAGCAGCAAAAGCCCCGGGACAGGGTATGGCTACACCTTC. Translating gives CASSKSPGTGYGYTF.

The chain combines TRBV7-2 with TRBJ2-7; maybe TRBD1 (6 bases). Germline CDR1 is SGHTA and CDR2 is FQGNSA. Trimming took 3 bases from V and 0 from J, leaving 9 bases between them. The CDR3 has 14 amino acids. The CDR3 is CASSFDRNSYEQYF. The CDR3 DNA is TGTGCCAGCAGCTTTGACAGGAACTCCTACGAGCAGTACTTC.

This sequence joins TRBV29-1 and TRBJ2-3, with 8 bases that match TRBD2. CDR3 length: 13 amino acids. CDR1 is SQVTM, CDR2 ANQGSEA, per germline. J gave up 1 base and V 6 bases, and 3 bases lay outside the gene matches. The CDR3 DNA sequence: TGCAGCGTCTCAGCGGGGGGCACAGATACGCAGTATTTT. Its protein is CSVSAGGTDTQYF.

The chain is built from TRBV7-2 and TRBJ2-4, with 7 bases identical to TRBD1. This CDR3 has 14 residues. V trimming: 5 bases; J trimming: 2 bases; junction bases outside the gene matches: 3. Per germline, CDR1 SGHTA and CDR2 FQGNSA. DNA of the CDR3: TGTGCCAGCAGCACCAGGGGGACCAAAAACATTCAGTACTTC. It yields the protein CASSTRGTKNIQYF. The variable domain in full, with the rest retrieved from reference TRBV7-2 and TRBJ2-4, is GAGVSQSPSNKVTEKGKDVELRCDPISGHTALYWYRQSLGQGLEFLIYFQGNSAPDKSGLPSDRFSAERTGGSVSTLTIQRTQQEDSAVYLCASSTRGTKNIQYFGAGTRLSVL.

V gene TRBV11-2 combines with J gene TRBJ1-2, with a weak D call TRBD1 (6 bases). CDR3 length equals 15 residues. V lost 2 bases to trimming and J lost 4 bases, with 14 bases between them. The germline V gene has CDR1 SGHAT and CDR2 FQNNGV. CDR3 sequence: CASSLSNTGLYGYTF. The CDR3 DNA reads as TGTGCCAGCAGCTTATCCAATACAGGGCTCTATGGCTACACCTTC.

V and J are TRBV7-3 and TRBJ2-2; D not certain. This CDR3 has 14 residues. V lost 3 bases to trimming and J lost 0 bases, with 5 bases between them. Germline lookup yields CDR1 SGHTA and CDR2 FQGTGA. The CDR3 bases are TGTGCCAGCAGCTTCGTTTCGAACACCGGGGAGCTGTTTTTT. It is translated as CASSFVSNTGELFF.

The chain recombines TRBV18 with TRBJ1-3, with a possible D match to TRBD1 (6 bases). V dropped 0 bases and J dropped 4 bases, with 10 bases sitting between them. The CDR3 extends over 15 amino acids. Germline loops: CDR1 KGHSH, CDR2 LQKENI. This chain's CDR3 is CASSPPGGQGNTIYF. CDR3 nucleotide sequence: TGTGCCAGCTCACCACCCGGGGGGCAAGGAAACACCATATATTTT.

In this sample, this clone turned up once. The chain uses TRBV2 and TRBJ2-4; 9 bases are a match to TRBD2. Germline V gene sequence: CDR1 SNHLY, CDR2 FYNNEI. The CDR3 sequence is 18 residues long. The junction had 12 bases not matched to a gene; V was cut back by 5 bases and J by 1 base. The CDR3 bases are TGTGCCAGCAGTAGTCCTTCGCGGGGGGGCTTTGCCAAAAACATTCAGTACTTC. It yields the protein CASSSPSRGGFAKNIQYF.

The chain is built from TRBV6-5 and TRBJ1-1; the match to TRBD1 covers 10 bases. The junction had 8 bases not matched to a gene; V was cut back by 6 bases and J by 7 bases. Germline-derived CDR1 and CDR2 are MNHEY and SVGAGI. This CDR3 has 14 amino acids. This CDR3 reads CASSPRDRGFEAFF. DNA of the CDR3: TGTGCCAGCAGCCCCCGGGACAGGGGCTTTGAAGCTTTCTTT.

This clone has only one observation. The same CDR3 also results from other DNA sequences found in this sample. The chain uses TRBV19 and TRBJ1-1; 9 nucleotides align to TRBD1. The CDR3 is made up of 13 amino acids. V was clipped by 6 bases and J by 5 bases; unmatched bases: 4. Germline CDR1 LNHDA, CDR2 SQIVND (reference sequence). CDR3 in amino acids: CASRDRGGTEAFF. CDR3 bases: TGTGCCAGTAGAGACAGGGGGGGGACTGAAGCTTTCTTT.

This clone was recorded once. The chain employs TRBV7-6 and TRBJ2-5; 10 bases are shared with TRBD2. The ends lost 6 bases at V and 3 bases at J; junction bases unmatched: 1. The CDR3 totals 13 residues. Germline-derived CDR1 and CDR2 are SGHVS and FNYEAQ. CDR3 sequence reads: CASRLAGEETQYF. For the CDR3, the DNA is TGTGCCAGCAGGCTAGCGGGGGAAGAGACCCAGTACTTC.

The chain recombines TRBV6-5 with TRBJ2-1; 9 bases are shared with TRBD2. After removal of 6 bases from V and 9 bases from J, the junction contained 9 bases not matched to a gene. The CDR3 covers 14 residues. Germline V gene data show CDR1 as MNHEY and CDR2 as SVGAGI. The CDR3 spells CASSWRGGYIEQFF. CDR3 nucleotide sequence: TGTGCCAGCAGCTGGCGGGGGGGCTATATTGAGCAGTTCTTC.